This T cell receptor (beta chain) was captured in a study of glioma-infiltrating T cells after dendritic cell vaccination. Study in general: Patients received autologous tumor lysate-pulsed dendritic cell vaccination between about 2002 and 2013.

Isocitrate dehydrogenase mutation was absent in all glioblastoma patients. The CDR3 contains 13 residues. With 3 bases removed from V and 1 base from J, the gap between germline ends came to 4 bases. Findings and caveats of the study: Higher pretreatment TIL content predicted longer progression-free time and survival.

Worth noting for this clone: Its specificity is unknown.

Amplification used 60 V beta primers and 13 J beta primers. Sequencing was performed with immunoSEQ multiplex PCR; in TCRdb, only in-frame clones are kept and a portion is missing. The table has roughly 47,000 clones, roughly 85% seen once. The chain couples TRBV23-1 to TRBJ2-4; D gene uncertain. TRBV23-1 is an ORF for which the function is uncertain. Material: blood, obtained before dendritic cell vaccination. This receptor was obtained from a human donor with glioblastoma. In DNA, the CDR3 is TGCGCCAGCAGTCACCCTGCCAAAAACATTCAGTACTTC. This codes for CASSHPAKNIQYF.